The 7 T cell receptor beta chains in this list originate from one sample, sequenced in a study of cytomegalovirus exposure and HLA in healthy donors. The PCR employed 60 Vbeta primers together with 13 Jbeta primers. Only in-frame clones appear in the TCRdb table, and some are missing; sequencing was by immunoSEQ multiplex PCR. The table shows 150,000 to 200,000 clones, with roughly three quarters occurring only once. Sequencing used PBMCs. Receptors originate from a man in his sixties in good health and CMV-seronegative.

The chain employs TRBV5-4 and TRBJ2-3, with 8 bases fitting TRBD2. The germline V gene has CDR1 SGHNT and CDR2 YYREEE (reference sequence). The junction had 9 bases not matched to a gene; V was cut back by 4 bases and J by 2 bases. The CDR3 sequence is 16 residues long. The CDR3 nucleotides read TGTGCCAGCAGCCCCGGACTAGCTCGGCTCACAGATACGCAGTATTTT. It specifies CASSPGLARLTDTQYF.

A note on this clone: Other DNA sequences within the sample encode an identical CDR3. The chain employs TRBV5-4 and TRBJ2-7; the match to TRBD1 covers 7 bases. There are 15 residues in the CDR3. From germline, CDR1 is SGHNT and CDR2 YYREEE (reference sequence). V lost 4 bases and J lost 0; bases outside the gene matches: 7. The CDR3 region has the DNA TGTGCCAGCAGCCCCAGACAGGGTTACTCCTACGAGCAGTACTTC. Residues: CASSPRQGYSYEQYF.

V gene TRBV27 combines with J gene TRBJ2-7, with 7 nucleotides matching TRBD2. Germline trimming cut 3 bases from V and 0 bases from J; bases unmatched to any gene: 8. CDR3 length: 16 residues. From germline, CDR1 is MNHEY and CDR2 SMNVEV (reference sequence). CDR3 nucleotide sequence: TGTGCCAGCAGTTTGCAGAGCGGGGCCCTCTCCTACGAGCAGTACTTC. Protein sequence: CASSLQSGALSYEQYF.

This rearrangement joins TRBV7-3 to TRBJ2-2; 7 bases match TRBD2. Germline CDR1 and CDR2: SGHTA and FQGTGA. Trimming cost V 4 bases and J 5 bases; bases outside gene matches: 7. The CDR3 runs 15 residues. The chain's CDR3 is CASSSQGGGTGELFF. In nucleotides, the CDR3 is TGTGCCAGCAGCTCCCAGGGCGGGGGTACCGGGGAGCTGTTTTTT. Drawing the rest from reference TRBV7-3 and TRBJ2-2, the complete variable domain is GAGVSQTPSNKVTEKGKYVELRCDPISGHTALYWYRQSLGQGPEFLIYFQGTGAADDSGLPNDRFFAVRPEGSVSTLKIQRTERGDSAVYLCASSSQGGGTGELFFGEGSRLTVL.

V is TRBV29-1 and J is TRBJ1-4; 7 bases map to TRBD1. With V trimmed by 5 bases and J by 10 bases, 13 bases remained unmatched. CDR1 SQVTM and CDR2 ANQGSEA come from the germline V gene. The CDR3 sequence is 14 residues long. The CDR3 loop is CSVRSPRQGVKLFF. In DNA, the CDR3 is TGCAGCGTTAGGTCCCCCCGACAGGGTGTAAAACTGTTTTTT.

The chain has TRBV19 and TRBJ2-5; D not resolved. Trimming stripped 5 bases from V and 3 bases from J, with 16 bases between. CDR3 length: 15 amino acids. Germline CDR1 is LNHDA and CDR2 is SQIVND (reference sequence). CDR3 sequence reads: CASSAIGRSEETQYF. The CDR3 nucleotides read TGTGCCAGTAGTGCCATTGGGCGATCGGAAGAGACCCAGTACTTC. Filled out from reference TRBV19 and TRBJ2-5, the complete variable domain reads DGGITQSPKYLFRKEGQNVTLSCEQNLNHDAMYWYRQDPGQGLRLIYYSQIVNDFQKGDIAEGYSVSREKKESFPLTVTSAQKNPTAFYLCASSAIGRSEETQYFGPGTRLLVL.

The rearrangement links TRBV9 to TRBJ1-2; D ambiguous. Trimming shortened V by 3 bases and J by 5 bases, and 8 bases separated the two germline ends. Germline-derived CDR1 and CDR2 are SGDLS and YYNGEE. CDR3 size: 12 residues. CDR3 nucleotide sequence: TGTGCCAGCAGCGGACTTTTTTATGGCTACACCTTC. Translated, it gives CASSGLFYGYTF.